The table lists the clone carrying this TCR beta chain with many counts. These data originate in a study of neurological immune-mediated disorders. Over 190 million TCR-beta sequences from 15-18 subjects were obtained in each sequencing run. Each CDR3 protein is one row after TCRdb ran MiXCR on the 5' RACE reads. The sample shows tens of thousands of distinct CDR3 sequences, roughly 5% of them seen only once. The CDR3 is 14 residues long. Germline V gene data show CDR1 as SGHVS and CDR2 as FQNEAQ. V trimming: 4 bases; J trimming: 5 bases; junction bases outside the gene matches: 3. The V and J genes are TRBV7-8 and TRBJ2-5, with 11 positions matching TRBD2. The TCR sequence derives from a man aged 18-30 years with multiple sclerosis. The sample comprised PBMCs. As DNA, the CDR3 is TGTGCCAGCAGCTCCACTAGCGGGAGCGAGACCCAGTACTTC. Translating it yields CASSSTSGSETQYF. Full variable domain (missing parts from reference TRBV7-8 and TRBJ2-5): GAGVSQSPRYKVAKRGQDVALRCDPISGHVSLFWYQQALGQGPEFLTYFQNEAQLDKSGLPSDRFFAERPEGSVSTLKIQRTQQEDSAVYLCASSSTSGSETQYFGPGTRLLVL.